This T cell receptor beta chain was captured in a study of cytomegalovirus exposure and HLA in healthy donors (dated 2017 in TCRdb). Broadly, across the study: In an earlier analysis of several hundred of the donors, 250 to 300 Gb of sequence data and 90 million to 130 million unique TCR beta sequences from 180 million or so T cells were reported. Rather than drawing on any new phenotypic data, the later analysis identified candidate immune exposures from TCR beta sequences and the way those sequences occurred across donors. Around 330 gigabases of sequencing data and around 85 million unique TCR sequences made up an early release that covered under 750 HLA-typed donors. Of the roughly 400 genotyped donors, about 80% fell in the genetic ancestry cluster associated with self-reported Caucasian donors. The T cell repertoires of under 750 subjects were profiled by immunosequencing and related to cytomegalovirus serostatus. A later analysis re-analyzed previously published TCR beta repertoires from roughly 600 donors and added high-resolution HLA genotyping to study TCR occurrence patterns. The study aimed to test whether signatures of past pathogen exposure could be identified by cataloging public T cell receptors. Donor age, sex, ethnicity and CMV serostatus were compiled alongside the repertoire data. In addition to the first cohort of 666 subjects, a separate validation cohort of 130 or so different subjects was used. Among about 370 genotyped donors of the cohort, an average of approximately 240,000 unique TCR beta nucleotide sequences was sequenced per donor, of which about 18% were non-productive. Class I and class II HLA loci were covered by the typing at four-digit resolution. Because of strong linkage in the cohort, 4 to 6 DR-DQ haplotypes were treated as single units for association and clustering. To predict cytomegalovirus infection status, the study combined high-throughput TCR immunosequencing, statistical association of individual TCRs with disease status, and machine learning. An earlier analysis of a few hundred of the donors applied high-throughput TCR beta sequencing to assess whether each TCR beta V gene segment acted as functional or pseudogenic. Genome-wide SNP genotypes for about three fifths of the roughly 700 donors were used in a later genetic analysis, which treated that subset as a discovery cohort. Every discovery cohort repertoire had been produced on one sequencing platform. The number of donors typed differed by locus, with roughly 629-640 for A, B, C, DRB1 and DQB1, more than 500 for DQA1, about 610 for DPA1, and some 440 for DPB1. On the study overall, not on this receptor specifically: In a later genetic analysis, a missense DCLRE1C variant was associated with V-gene and J-gene trimming of TCR beta chains, and the association was replicated in an independent cohort. The presence/absence analyses assumed that sequencing depth was roughly uniform across donors, and that assumption may not be true. CMV serostatus was the only immune exposure information available for the cohort. In vitro tests confirmed that a few of the cytomegalovirus-associated TCR beta chains recognize cytomegalovirus antigens. The earlier analysis of approximately 590 of the donors excluded about 16 rarely observed V segments, including chromosome 9 orphons, because counts were too low. Linkage disequilibrium might explain the correlated functional status among segregating V segments, but an unknown experimental factor could not be ruled out. According to a later analysis, parvovirus B19, influenza, CMV and Epstein-Barr virus appeared linked to several top co-occurrence clusters. Specific HLA alleles were associated with 18,000 or so TCR beta sequences at a false discovery rate of 0.05 in a later analysis. In a later genetic analysis, fewer N-insertions in productive TCRs were reported among donors in an Asian-associated ancestry cluster than the roughly 640-donor mean. Some IMGT-functional V segments, including TRBV6-2 and TRBV6-3, could not be distinguished by the 87-base-pair reads and were therefore excluded. A further reported finding was that TCR beta sequences accurately predicted the HLA-A and HLA-B alleles for most subjects in the first cohort. Most TCR sequences were seen in very few donors, while some public TCRs were found in many individuals. In an earlier analysis of about 600 of the donors, most TCR beta V segments appeared in productive rearrangements about 87% or about 30% of the time, broadly matching IMGT annotations. When HLA alleles, especially DR and DQ, strongly co-occurred, TCR associations were difficult to assign to individual alleles. A cluster of highly shared sequence variants was judged likely to represent a technical artifact of the sequencing pipeline. HLA typing was unavailable for some donors at each locus, so association tests used only the typed subset. A later analysis found that HLA-associated TCR beta chains were more clonally expanded and had lower generation probabilities than equally common non-associated chains. The study gave a list of roughly 150 TCR beta chains associated with cytomegalovirus. The cohort was sequenced for TCR beta chains only, and without alpha or paired-chain data the features that could be detected were limited. The classifier was reported to diagnose cytomegalovirus status with high specificity and sensitivity in both the original and validation cohorts. According to a later analysis, TCR association rates differed among HLA loci, with DRB1 alleles showing the most associated TCRs and HLA-C alleles showing the fewest. In a later analysis, most CMV-associated TCR beta chains were found to appear HLA-restricted, with HLA associations seemingly driven largely by CMV exposure. According to the authors, the approach could potentially be generalized to other disease states and immunological phenotypes.

A remark on this clone: It lacks a known antigen. No quality values exist for individual bases; no much larger clone is one base distant.

The method was the immunoSEQ multiplex PCR assay. For the multiplex PCR, a mixture combining 60 forward primers for TCR Vbeta segments and 13 reverse primers for TCR Jbeta segments was used. The CDR3 region of rearranged TCR beta genes was amplified from genomic DNA by a multiplex PCR assay. The amplified TCR beta libraries were sequenced on the Illumina HiSeq System as 87-base-pair reads. As for how the authors treated the data: Across the roughly 670 repertoires, a later analysis counted around 80 million unique TCR beta chains, some 11 million of which were shared by at least two donors. To remove PCR and sequencing errors, raw reads were error-corrected and collapsed into unique sequences using a nearest-neighbor algorithm that merged closely related sequences. To assign V, D and J gene segments, CDR3 sequences were aligned to IMGT reference sequences. Each retained sequence needed at least a six-nucleotide match to both a V gene segment and a J gene segment. A rearrangement counted as productive if the CDR3 had no stop codons and remained in frame with V and J, and every other rearrangement counted as non-productive. Following IMGT convention, CDR3 was defined as the stretch from the second conserved V-encoded cysteine to the conserved J-encoded phenylalanine. In an earlier analysis of approximately 590 of the donors, sequences lacking an unambiguous match to a single V gene segment were excluded. An earlier analysis of 587 of the donors called V segments functional above 56.7% productive rearrangements and segregating when the between-donor standard deviation exceeded 5%. A statistical classification framework was built for diagnosing cytomegalovirus status from the catalog of TCR beta chain sequences. V and J gene assignment, in a later analysis, came from comparing TCR nucleotide sequences with IMGT/GENE-DB human TR gene sequences. In a later analysis, CDR3 sequences and most-parsimonious VDJ recombination scenarios were assigned using the TCRdist pipeline. A later analysis defined each TCR beta chain by its CDR3 amino acid sequence plus V-gene family, and excluded reads lacking a unique V-gene family. As a way to deal with suspected cross-contamination and a sequencing artifact, a later analysis dropped 592 nucleotide sequences that were highly shared and had low generation probability. A later analysis calculated a clonal expansion index for each public chain from normalized within-repertoire ranks of inferred template counts. In a later analysis, generation probabilities were computed with a VDJ recombination model fitted to out-of-frame rearrangements, and the resulting probabilities were checked against IGoR. Hypergeometric tests were used in a later analysis to score TCR-TCR, TCR-HLA and TCR-CMV co-occurrence, with a repertoire-size bias correction applied to the TCR pairs. To estimate false discovery rates, a later analysis permuted the HLA or CMV assignments 20 times. In a later analysis, co-occurring TCRs were grouped using DBSCAN, with TCRdist sequence similarity added in when clustering inside HLA-allele-positive subsets. For co-occurrence clustering, repertoires with fewer than 30,000 or more than 120,000 public chains were excluded, along with four or five repertoires with anomalous nucleotide sharing. The table comes from immuneACCESS by way of TCRdb, which keeps in-frame sequences with V and J called. Part of the clones is missing from these tables; in studies checked, under half for an unresolved V gene and the rest for unknown reasons. For V, J and clone size, that table is used; D and trimming come from the DNA. The sample has some 170,000 clones on record, around 75% of them singletons. The top ten hold 2.9% of the sample.

For this chain, trimming is 1 base at the V end and 5 bases at the J end, and the number of junction bases without a gene match is 2. The CDR3 goes from the cysteine to the phenylalanine over 14 residues. Of the read, only the CDR3 DNA is kept; its 42 bases are in frame from base 1. CDR1 and CDR2 are read off the germline V gene as MNHEY and SVGAGI. The cohort was made up of around 720 healthy bone marrow donors. At the time of sampling, every cohort member was nominally healthy, though immune exposures that went unrecorded were likely present. The donor was CMV seronegative and was included in the group of a few hundred seronegative cohort members. Every donor gave a peripheral blood sample, and the peripheral blood mononuclear cells from that sample were used for TCR beta sequencing. Genomic DNA was extracted from the blood cell samples with the Qiagen DNeasy Blood Extraction Kit.

This receptor was identified in a male donor in good health and CMV-seronegative. Sequenced: PBMCs. The chain is encoded by TRBV6-5 joined to TRBJ2-1, and 7 bases in between align with TRBD1. The DNA sequence is TGTGCCAGCAGTTACTGGGACAGAGACAATGAGCAGTTCTTC. Translated, this gives CASSYWDRDNEQFF.